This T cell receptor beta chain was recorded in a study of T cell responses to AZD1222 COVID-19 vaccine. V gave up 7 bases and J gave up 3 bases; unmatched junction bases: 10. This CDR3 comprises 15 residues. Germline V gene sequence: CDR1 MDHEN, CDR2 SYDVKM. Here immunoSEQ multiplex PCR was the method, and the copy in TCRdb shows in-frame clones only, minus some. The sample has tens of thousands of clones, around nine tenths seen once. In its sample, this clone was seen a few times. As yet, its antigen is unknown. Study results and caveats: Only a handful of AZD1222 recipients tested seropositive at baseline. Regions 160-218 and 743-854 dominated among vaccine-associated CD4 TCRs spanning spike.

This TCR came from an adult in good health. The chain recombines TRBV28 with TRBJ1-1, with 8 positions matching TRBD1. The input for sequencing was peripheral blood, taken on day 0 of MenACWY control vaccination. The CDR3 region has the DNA TGTGCCAGCACCCCGACCGGGACAGGTTACACTGAAGCTTTCTTT. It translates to CASTPTGTGYTEAFF.